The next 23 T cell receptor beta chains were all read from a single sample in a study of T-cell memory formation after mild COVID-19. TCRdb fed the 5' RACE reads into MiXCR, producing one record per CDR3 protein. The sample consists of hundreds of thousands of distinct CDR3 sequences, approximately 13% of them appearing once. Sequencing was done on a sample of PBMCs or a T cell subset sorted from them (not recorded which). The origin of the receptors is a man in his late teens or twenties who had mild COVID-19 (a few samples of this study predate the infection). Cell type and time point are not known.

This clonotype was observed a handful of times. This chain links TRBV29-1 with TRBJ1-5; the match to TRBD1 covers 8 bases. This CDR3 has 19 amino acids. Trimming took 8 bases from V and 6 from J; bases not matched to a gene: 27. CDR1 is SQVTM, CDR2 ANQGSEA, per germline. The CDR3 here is CSLRTQFGYAGQGCQPQHF. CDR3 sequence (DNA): TGCAGCCTCCGGACCCAATTTGGGTACGCCGGACAGGGCTGTCAGCCCCAGCATTTT. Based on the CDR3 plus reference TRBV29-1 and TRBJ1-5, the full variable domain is SAVISQKPSRDICQRGTSLTIQCQVDSQVTMMFWYRQQPGQSLTLIATANQGSEATYESGFVIDKFPISRPNLTFSTLTVSNMSPEDSSIYLCSLRTQFGYAGQGCQPQHFGDGTRLSIL.

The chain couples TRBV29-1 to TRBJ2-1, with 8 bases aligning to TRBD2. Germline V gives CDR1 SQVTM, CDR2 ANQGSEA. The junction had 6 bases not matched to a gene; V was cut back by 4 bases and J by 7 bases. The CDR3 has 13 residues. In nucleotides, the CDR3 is TGCAGCGTTGGAGCGGGGGAGGGGAATGAGCAGTTCTTC. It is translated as CSVGAGEGNEQFF.

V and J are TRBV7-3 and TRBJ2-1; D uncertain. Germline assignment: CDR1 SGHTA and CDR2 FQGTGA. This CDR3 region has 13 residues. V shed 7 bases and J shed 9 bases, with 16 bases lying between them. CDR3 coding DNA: TGTGCCAGCAAGGCCGAAACTCAGGTTGAGCAGTTCTTC. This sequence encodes CASKAETQVEQFF. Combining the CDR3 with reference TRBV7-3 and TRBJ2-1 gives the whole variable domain GAGVSQTPSNKVTEKGKYVELRCDPISGHTALYWYRQSLGQGPEFLIYFQGTGAADDSGLPNDRFFAVRPEGSVSTLKIQRTERGDSAVYLCASKAETQVEQFFGPGTRLTVL.

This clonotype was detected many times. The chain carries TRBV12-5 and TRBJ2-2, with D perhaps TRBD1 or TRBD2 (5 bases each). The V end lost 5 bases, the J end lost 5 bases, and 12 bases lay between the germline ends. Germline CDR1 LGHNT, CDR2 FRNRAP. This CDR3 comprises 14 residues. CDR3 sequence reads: CASGPGAMTGELFF. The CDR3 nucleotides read TGTGCTAGTGGTCCCGGGGCTATGACCGGGGAGCTGTTTTTT.

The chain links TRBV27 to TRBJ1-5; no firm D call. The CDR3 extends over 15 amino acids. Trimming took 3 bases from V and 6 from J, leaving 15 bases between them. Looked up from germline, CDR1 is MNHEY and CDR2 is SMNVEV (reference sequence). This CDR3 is CASSFDRTLGQPQHF. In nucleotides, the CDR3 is TGTGCCAGCAGTTTTGATCGTACCCTCGGTCAGCCCCAGCATTTT.

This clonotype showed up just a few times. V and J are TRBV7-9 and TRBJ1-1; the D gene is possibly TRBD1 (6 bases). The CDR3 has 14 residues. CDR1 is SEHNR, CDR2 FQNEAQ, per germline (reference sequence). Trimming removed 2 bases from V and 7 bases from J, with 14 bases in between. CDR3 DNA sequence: TGTGCCAGCAGCTTAAGGGGGACCTCGTTTGAAGCTTTCTTT. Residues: CASSLRGTSFEAFF.

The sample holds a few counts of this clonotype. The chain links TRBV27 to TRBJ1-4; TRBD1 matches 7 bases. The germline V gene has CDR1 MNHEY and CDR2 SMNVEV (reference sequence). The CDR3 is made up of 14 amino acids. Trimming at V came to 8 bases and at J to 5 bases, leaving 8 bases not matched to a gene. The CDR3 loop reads CASLPGQKNEKLFF. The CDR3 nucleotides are TGTGCCAGCTTACCGGGACAGAAAAATGAAAAACTGTTTTTT.

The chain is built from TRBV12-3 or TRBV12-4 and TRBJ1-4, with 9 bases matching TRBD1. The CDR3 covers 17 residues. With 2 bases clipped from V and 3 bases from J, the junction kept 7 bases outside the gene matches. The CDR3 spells CASSLRGQGTSNEKLFF. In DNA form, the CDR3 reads TGTGCCAGCAGTTTAAGGGGACAGGGTACTTCTAATGAAAAACTGTTTTTT.

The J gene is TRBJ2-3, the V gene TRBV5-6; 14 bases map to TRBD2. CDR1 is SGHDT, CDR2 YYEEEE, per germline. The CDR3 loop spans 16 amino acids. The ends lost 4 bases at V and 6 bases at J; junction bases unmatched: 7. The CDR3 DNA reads TGTGCCAGCAGCCGGGGACTAGCGGGGGCACGGGATACGCAGTATTTT. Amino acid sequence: CASSRGLAGARDTQYF.

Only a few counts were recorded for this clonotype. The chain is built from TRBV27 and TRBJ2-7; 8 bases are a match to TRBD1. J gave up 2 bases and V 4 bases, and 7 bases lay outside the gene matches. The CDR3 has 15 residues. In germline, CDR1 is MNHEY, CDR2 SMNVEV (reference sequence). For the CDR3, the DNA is TGTGCCAGCAGTTCCTGGACAGGGCAGGCCTACGAGCAGTACTTC. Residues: CASSSWTGQAYEQYF.

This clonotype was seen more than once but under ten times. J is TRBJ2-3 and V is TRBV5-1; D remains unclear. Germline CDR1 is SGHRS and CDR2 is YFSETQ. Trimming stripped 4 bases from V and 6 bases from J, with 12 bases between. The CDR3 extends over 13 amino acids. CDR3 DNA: TGCGCCAGCAGCAAAAGACCCTCCGATACGCAGTATTTT. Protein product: CASSKRPSDTQYF.

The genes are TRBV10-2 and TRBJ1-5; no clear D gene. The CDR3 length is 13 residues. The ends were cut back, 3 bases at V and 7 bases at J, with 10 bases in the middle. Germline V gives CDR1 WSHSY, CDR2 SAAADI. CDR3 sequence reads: CASSDGFGQPQHF. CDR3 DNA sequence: TGCGCCAGCAGTGACGGATTTGGGCAGCCCCAGCATTTT.

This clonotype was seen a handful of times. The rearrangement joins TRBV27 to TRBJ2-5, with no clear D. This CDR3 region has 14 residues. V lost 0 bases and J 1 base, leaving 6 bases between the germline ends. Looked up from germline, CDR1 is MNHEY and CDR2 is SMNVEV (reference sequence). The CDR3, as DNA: TGTGCCAGCAGTTTATCGGCGGTCCAAGAGACCCAGTACTTC. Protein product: CASSLSAVQETQYF.

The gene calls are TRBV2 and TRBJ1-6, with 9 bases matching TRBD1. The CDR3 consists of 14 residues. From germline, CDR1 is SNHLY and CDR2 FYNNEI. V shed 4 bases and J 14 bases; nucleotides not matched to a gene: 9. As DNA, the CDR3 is TGTGCCAGCAGTGGAGGGGACAGGGATCCATCCCTCCACTTT. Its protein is CASSGGDRDPSLHF.

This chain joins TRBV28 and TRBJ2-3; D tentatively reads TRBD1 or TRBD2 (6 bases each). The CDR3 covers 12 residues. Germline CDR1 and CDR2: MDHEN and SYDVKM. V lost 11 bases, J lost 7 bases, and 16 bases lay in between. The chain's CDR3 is CAAQEGGNTQYF. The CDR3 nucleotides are TGTGCCGCCCAGGAGGGGGGAAATACGCAGTATTTT.

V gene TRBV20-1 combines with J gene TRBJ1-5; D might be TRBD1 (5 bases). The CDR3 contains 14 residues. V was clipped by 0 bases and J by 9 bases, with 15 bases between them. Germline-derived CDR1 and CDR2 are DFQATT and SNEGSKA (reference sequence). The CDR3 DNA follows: TGCAGTGCTAGAGATCGACGGTTAACAGGGCCCCAGCATTTT. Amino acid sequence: CSARDRRLTGPQHF.

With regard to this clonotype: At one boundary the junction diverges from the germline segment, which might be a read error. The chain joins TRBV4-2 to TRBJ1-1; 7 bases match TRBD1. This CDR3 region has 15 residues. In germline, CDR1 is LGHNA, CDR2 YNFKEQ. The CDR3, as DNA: TGTGCCAGCACCCAACGCAGGGACAGAAACACTGAAGCTTTCTTT. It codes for CASTQRRDRNTEAFF.

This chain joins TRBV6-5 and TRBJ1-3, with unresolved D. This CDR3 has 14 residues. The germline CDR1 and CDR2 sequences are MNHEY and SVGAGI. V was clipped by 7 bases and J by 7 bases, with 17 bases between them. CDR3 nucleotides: TGTGCCAGCACCTCCTTGGAGGCGCGGAACACCATATATTTT. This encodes CASTSLEARNTIYF.

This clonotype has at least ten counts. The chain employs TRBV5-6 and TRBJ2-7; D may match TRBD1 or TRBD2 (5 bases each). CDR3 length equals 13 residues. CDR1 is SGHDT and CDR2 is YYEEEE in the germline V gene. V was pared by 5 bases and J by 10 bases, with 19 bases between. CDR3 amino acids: CASSIGTQDGQYV. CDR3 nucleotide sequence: TGTGCCAGCAGTATCGGGACCCAGGACGGACAGTACGTC.

CDR3 nucleotides: TGTGCCATCACCGACACCTATAACTATGGCTACACCTTC. It yields the protein CAITDTYNYGYTF. The chain couples TRBV10-3 to TRBJ1-2; no definite D call. The CDR3 extends over 13 amino acids. V lost 7 bases to trimming and J lost 1 base, with 10 bases between them. Germline CDR1 ENHRY, CDR2 SYGVKD.

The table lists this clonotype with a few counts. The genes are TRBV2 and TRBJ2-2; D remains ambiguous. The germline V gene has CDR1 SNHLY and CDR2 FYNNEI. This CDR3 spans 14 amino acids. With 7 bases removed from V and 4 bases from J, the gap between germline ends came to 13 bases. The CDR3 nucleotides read TGTGCCAGCACCTCAAGGTCGCTCACCGGGGAGCTGTTTTTT. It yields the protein CASTSRSLTGELFF.

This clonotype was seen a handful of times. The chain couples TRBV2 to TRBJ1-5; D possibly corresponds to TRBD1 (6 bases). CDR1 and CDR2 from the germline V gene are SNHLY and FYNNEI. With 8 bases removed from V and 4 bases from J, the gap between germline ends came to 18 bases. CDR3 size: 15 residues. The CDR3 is CASRGQGRGNQPQHF. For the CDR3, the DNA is TGTGCCAGCCGGGGTCAGGGGAGAGGAAATCAGCCCCAGCATTTT. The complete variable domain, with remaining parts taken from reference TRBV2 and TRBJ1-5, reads EPEVTQTPSHQVTQMGQEVILRCVPISNHLYFYWYRQILGQKVEFLVSFYNNEISEKSEIFDDQFSVERPDGSNFTLKIRSTKLEDSAMYFCASRGQGRGNQPQHFGDGTRLSIL.

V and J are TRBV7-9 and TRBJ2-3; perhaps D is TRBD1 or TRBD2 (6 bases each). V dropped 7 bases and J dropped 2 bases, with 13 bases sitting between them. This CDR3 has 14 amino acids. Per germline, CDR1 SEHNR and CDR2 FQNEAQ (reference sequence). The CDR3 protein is CASMRGANTDTQYF. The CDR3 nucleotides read TGTGCCAGCATGAGGGGGGCCAACACAGATACGCAGTATTTT.